Presented here are 21 T cell receptor beta chains from one specimen sequenced in a study of T cells in Graves' hyperthyroidism and ophthalmopathy. Regions amplified from RNA transcripts were the TCR beta CDR3 regions. HTBI primers drove first-round RT-PCR of the TCR CDR3. TCRdb reprocessed the multiplex PCR reads with MiXCR, giving one entry per CDR3 protein. The sample includes hundreds of thousands of distinct CDR3 sequences, about 14% seen only once; the top ten take approximately 13%. The sample taken for sequencing was blood. All receptors derive from a woman aged 50 to 65 with Graves' ophthalmopathy.

The table lists this clonotype with a few counts. V usage is TRBV19 and J usage is TRBJ2-7, with D unclear. From germline, CDR1 is LNHDA and CDR2 SQIVND (reference sequence). The CDR3 runs 15 residues. Trimming removed 3 bases from V and 6 bases from J, with 18 bases in between. The DNA of the CDR3 is TGTGCCAGTAGTATTGGGCGGAAGTGGCTGGGCGAGCAGTACTTC. Its translation: CASSIGRKWLGEQYF.

Turning to this clonotype: A read error is possible here, since a much larger clone lies one base away. The chain employs TRBV12-5 and TRBJ2-3, with TRBD1 matching 7 bases. The CDR3 sequence is 13 residues long. Germline V CDR1 and CDR2: LGHNT, FRNRAP. CDR3 in DNA: TGTGCTTGTGGTTCCGACAGGGTCGATACGCAGTATTTT. Amino acid sequence: CACGSDRVDTQYF.

This clonotype came up many times. This sequence joins TRBV20-1 and TRBJ2-1; possibly TRBD2 for D (6 bases). The CDR3 is 15 residues long. Trimming removed 4 bases from V and 7 bases from J, with 20 bases in between. In germline, CDR1 is DFQATT, CDR2 SNEGSKA (reference sequence). The CDR3 reads CSATGAIGTPNEQFF. The CDR3 bases are TGCAGTGCTACCGGTGCTATCGGGACTCCGAATGAGCAGTTCTTC.

This clonotype was observed a handful of times. This rearrangement joins TRBV9 to TRBJ1-1; D gene unclear. Trimming left V 3 bases short and J 2 bases short, with 14 bases between. Per the germline V gene, CDR1 is SGDLS and CDR2 is YYNGEE. CDR3 length equals 15 residues. The DNA for the CDR3 is TGTGCCAGCAGCGGACACTCTGAGGGTAACACTGAAGCTTTCTTT. It specifies CASSGHSEGNTEAFF.

This clonotype has a count of ten or more. The chain joins TRBV20-1 to TRBJ2-5; D is perhaps TRBD1 or TRBD2 (5 bases each). V lost 3 bases, J lost 5 bases, and 19 bases lay in between. Germline V CDR1 and CDR2: DFQATT, SNEGSKA (reference sequence). The CDR3 spans 15 residues. The CDR3 spells CSARFSLGGWETQYF. CDR3 coding DNA: TGCAGTGCTAGGTTCTCACTTGGGGGTTGGGAGACCCAGTACTTC.

The rearrangement links TRBV15 to TRBJ1-6, with D unclear. Germline V lookup: CDR1 LNHNV, CDR2 YYDKDF (reference sequence). V lost 0 bases, J lost 0 bases, and 9 bases lay in between. CDR3 length: 17 residues. The CDR3 nucleotides read TGTGCCACCAGCAGAGATCTCCAGAGCTCCTATAATTCACCCCTCCACTTT. It translates to CATSRDLQSSYNSPLHF.

At least ten counts were recorded for this clonotype. The chain carries TRBV24-1 and TRBJ2-5, with D maybe TRBD2 (5 bases). Per the germline V gene, CDR1 is KGHDR and CDR2 is SFDVKD. V was cut by 10 bases and J by 3 bases, with 17 bases left in between. This CDR3 has 14 residues. CDR3 bases: TGTGCCACACGTTTAAGCGGAGGTGAAGAGACCCAGTACTTC. The encoded protein is CATRLSGGEETQYF.

The V call is TRBV7-9, the J call TRBJ2-2; 8 nucleotides line up with TRBD1. Germline loops: CDR1 SEHNR, CDR2 FQNEAQ (reference sequence). The CDR3 consists of 16 residues. Trimming cost V 4 bases and J 3 bases; bases outside gene matches: 7. The CDR3 sequence: CASSSTGVIYTGELFF. CDR3 DNA: TGTGCCAGCAGCTCGACAGGGGTCATATACACCGGGGAGCTGTTTTTT.

This clonotype was observed a handful of times. This rearrangement joins TRBV20-1 to TRBJ1-2; no clear D gene. Germline CDR1 DFQATT, CDR2 SNEGSKA (reference sequence). This CDR3 contains 17 residues. The V end was cut by 0 bases, the J end by 2 bases, with 19 bases between. The CDR3 protein is CSARDLTRGSINYGYTF. CDR3 coding DNA: TGCAGTGCTAGAGATTTAACTCGCGGCAGCATCAACTATGGCTACACCTTC.

This clonotype was found many times. The chain joins TRBV28 to TRBJ2-5; the D gene is possibly TRBD1 (5 bases). Deletions cut 6 bases from V and 1 base from J, with 9 bases between. The germline V gene encodes CDR1 MDHEN and CDR2 SYDVKM. The CDR3 spans 13 residues. CDR3: CASRRQSQETQYF. CDR3 DNA sequence: TGTGCCAGCAGGCGACAGTCCCAAGAGACCCAGTACTTC.

This clonotype has at least ten counts. The chain is built from TRBV3-1 and TRBJ1-6; no firm D call. The germline gives CDR1 LGHDT, CDR2 YNNKEL (reference sequence). Trimming removed 2 bases from V and 3 bases from J, with 11 bases in between. The CDR3 consists of 16 residues. The CDR3 region has the DNA TGTGCCAGCAGCCAAAAGAACGGTTACTATAATTCACCCCTCCACTTT. Translation gives CASSQKNGYYNSPLHF. Combining the CDR3 with reference TRBV3-1 and TRBJ1-6 gives the whole variable domain DTAVSQTPKYLVTQMGNDKSIKCEQNLGHDTMYWYKQDSKKFLKIMFSYNNKELIINETVPNRFSPKSPDKAHLNLHINSLELGDSAVYFCASSQKNGYYNSPLHFGNGTRLTVT.

Ten or more counts support this clonotype. The chain couples TRBV30 to TRBJ2-1; TRBD2 matches at 13 bases. Germline CDR1 GTSNPN, CDR2 SVGIG (reference sequence). The CDR3 is made up of 16 amino acids. V lost 3 bases and J lost 4; bases outside the gene matches: 6. The CDR3 nucleotides read TGTGCCTGGAGGTCCGGGACTAGCGGGAAATACAATGAGCAGTTCTTC. It is translated as CAWRSGTSGKYNEQFF.

This chain connects TRBV13 to TRBJ1-6; TRBD1 aligns across 10 bases. The CDR3 sequence is 18 residues long. CDR1 and CDR2 (germline): PRHDT, FYEKMQ (reference sequence). The V gene end was trimmed by 4 bases and the J gene end by 7 bases; junction bases not matched to a gene: 13. CDR3 in DNA: TGTGCCAGCAGCTCGCTTTACCGGGACAGGGGCGGGAATTCACCCCTCCACTTT. This sequence encodes CASSSLYRDRGGNSPLHF.

Many counts were recorded for this clonotype. The chain links TRBV3-1 to TRBJ2-7, with 12 bases lining up with TRBD2. Trimming cost V 3 bases and J 6 bases; bases outside gene matches: 9. Germline values: CDR1 LGHDT, CDR2 YNNKEL (reference sequence). The CDR3 loop spans 16 amino acids. CDR3 sequence: CASSQRLAGGPREQYF. The CDR3 DNA is TGTGCCAGCAGCCAGCGCCTAGCGGGAGGGCCCCGCGAGCAGTACTTC.

The genes are TRBV5-5 and TRBJ1-4; no definite D call. Germline CDR1 reads SGHKS; CDR2 reads YYEKEE (reference sequence). This CDR3 spans 13 amino acids. V lost 6 bases and J lost 8, with 14 bases in between. The CDR3 here is CASMRVPSEKLFF. As DNA, the CDR3 is TGTGCCAGCATGCGAGTACCTAGCGAAAAACTGTTTTTT.

This clonotype came up many times. The genes are TRBV30 and TRBJ2-1; perhaps D is TRBD1 or TRBD2 (5 bases each). The germline V gene encodes CDR1 GTSNPN and CDR2 SVGIG (reference sequence). This CDR3 has 15 residues. Between the trimmed V and J ends, which lost 3 bases and 1 base, there was a span of 13 bases. As DNA, the CDR3 is TGTGCCTGGAGAGGTCTGGGACCGTCCTACAATGAGCAGTTCTTC. Residues: CAWRGLGPSYNEQFF. Full variable domain (outside the CDR3, taken from reference TRBV30 and TRBJ2-1): SQTIHQWPATLVQPVGSPLSLECTVEGTSNPNLYWYRQAAGRGLQLLFYSVGIGQISSEVPQNLSASRPQDRQFILSSKKLLLSDSGFYLCAWRGLGPSYNEQFFGPGTRLTVL.

This chain links TRBV15 with TRBJ2-7; the match to TRBD2 covers 7 bases. The trim removed 5 bases at V and 2 bases at J, leaving 9 bases unmatched. This CDR3 is built from 15 residues. CDR1 is LNHNV, CDR2 YYDKDF, per germline (reference sequence). DNA for the CDR3: TGTGCCACCAGCCTCCTCGGGGGGAGGGCCTACGAGCAGTACTTC. Translated, it gives CATSLLGGRAYEQYF.

The gene calls are TRBV6-2 or TRBV6-3 and TRBJ1-1; D is unclear. The CDR3 consists of 11 residues. Germline-derived CDR1 and CDR2 are MNHEY and SVGEGT. Deletions cut 5 bases from V and 4 bases from J, with 5 bases between. The CDR3 coding sequence is TGTGCCAGCAGTCCCAGCACTGAAGCTTTCTTT. Its protein product is CASSPSTEAFF.

This clonotype was seen at least ten times. The chain recombines TRBV18 with TRBJ2-5, with D unresolved. CDR3 length: 13 amino acids. V lost 4 bases and J 5 bases, leaving 11 bases between the germline ends. Germline V gene lookup returns CDR1 KGHSH and CDR2 LQKENI. For the CDR3, the DNA is TGTGCCAGCTCACGCGATCACTCGGAGACCCAGTACTTC. It yields the protein CASSRDHSETQYF.

This clonotype was picked up many times. The V gene is TRBV12-5, the J gene TRBJ1-2; D unclear. The CDR3 is made up of 15 amino acids. Germline V CDR1 and CDR2: LGHNT, FRNRAP. Trimming cost V 3 bases and J 0 bases, with 11 bases left between them. Here the CDR3 DNA reads TGTGCTAGTGGTTTCGGCAGGACCTCTAACTATGGCTACACCTTC. This gives the protein CASGFGRTSNYGYTF.

This chain joins TRBV6-1 and TRBJ2-5; D may match TRBD1 or TRBD2 (6 bases each). This CDR3 spans 13 amino acids. Trimming shortened V by 8 bases and J by 5 bases, and 15 bases separated the two germline ends. Germline lookup yields CDR1 MNHNS and CDR2 SASEGT. This chain's CDR3 is CASAPRGVETQYF. The CDR3 DNA reads TGTGCCAGCGCCCCTAGGGGGGTTGAGACCCAGTACTTC.